Each of the 21 T cell receptor beta chains below was sequenced from the same sample in a study of T cell repertoires in cytomegalovirus infection. TCRdb ran MiXCR on the reads and lists one entry per CDR3 protein. The sample holds hundreds of thousands of distinct CDR3 sequences, about a third seen once. What these receptors recognize is not known. The starting material was cultured CD8+ T cells from PBMCs, obtained from culture after CMV antigen stimulation. These receptors all stem from a human donor in good health (CMV status not recorded). Some clones in this sample may be carry-over from other donors' samples.

The chain couples TRBV7-9 to TRBJ2-2; D gene unclear. The CDR3 is 15 residues long. The V end lost 2 bases, the J end lost 5 bases, and 12 bases lay between the germline ends. CDR1 is SEHNR and CDR2 is FQNEAQ in the germline V gene (reference sequence). The CDR3 DNA sequence: TGTGCCAGCAGCTTACTAGGGCGACGGACCGGGGAGCTGTTTTTT. Protein product: CASSLLGRRTGELFF.

The chain links TRBV25-1 to TRBJ2-7; perhaps D is TRBD1 or TRBD2 (5 bases each). Germline CDR1 reads MGHDK; CDR2 reads SYGVNS. Deletions cut 0 bases from V and 5 bases from J, with 23 bases between. CDR3 size: 18 residues. Here the CDR3 DNA reads TGTGCCAGCAGTGAATACTTCCCCACGGGACCCCCCATGCACGAGCAGTACTTC. Amino acids: CASSEYFPTGPPMHEQYF.

The CDR3 sequence: CAIGGAGANTEAFF. CDR3 DNA sequence: TGTGCCATAGGGGGGGCAGGGGCGAACACTGAAGCTTTCTTT. The V gene is TRBV7-9, the J gene TRBJ1-1, with a tentative D call TRBD1 (6 bases). Germline V gives CDR1 SEHNR, CDR2 FQNEAQ (reference sequence). CDR3 length equals 14 residues. V was shortened by 10 bases and J by 1 base, with 16 bases between the two germline ends. The whole variable domain, filled in from reference TRBV7-9 and TRBJ1-1, reads DTGVSQNPRHKITKRGQNVTFRCDPISEHNRLYWYRQTLGQGPEFLTYFQNEAQLEKSRLLSDRFSAERPKGSFSTLEIQRTEQGDSAMYLCAIGGAGANTEAFFGQGTRLTVV.

This clonotype was observed at least ten times. The chain links TRBV7-8 to TRBJ2-1; D possibly uses TRBD1 or TRBD2 (5 bases each). CDR3 size: 16 residues. The V end was cut by 1 base, the J end by 0 bases, with 10 bases between. Germline V gene data show CDR1 as SGHVS and CDR2 as FQNEAQ. The CDR3 region is CASSLGDGTSYNEQFF. CDR3 nucleotides: TGTGCCAGCAGCTTAGGCGACGGGACCTCCTACAATGAGCAGTTCTTC.

This rearrangement joins TRBV7-6 to TRBJ2-1; TRBD1 might be the D (6 bases). Germline V CDR1 and CDR2: SGHVS, FNYEAQ. Trimming shortened V by 2 bases and J by 4 bases, and 12 bases separated the two germline ends. The CDR3 totals 15 residues. The CDR3 DNA reads TGTGCCAGCAGCTTATTGGGGGACATATACAATGAGCAGTTCTTC. Its translation is CASSLLGDIYNEQFF. Combining the CDR3 with reference TRBV7-6 and TRBJ2-1 gives the whole variable domain GAGVSQSPRYKVTKRGQDVALRCDPISGHVSLYWYRQALGQGPEFLTYFNYEAQQDKSGLPNDRFSAERPEGSISTLTIQRTEQRDSAMYRCASSLLGDIYNEQFFGPGTRLTVL.

This clonotype was observed a few times. One end of the junction does not line up with germline, which may come from a read error. The V gene is TRBV7-9, the J gene TRBJ1-1; no firm D call. The germline gives CDR1 SEHNR, CDR2 FQNEAQ (reference sequence). This CDR3 is 10 amino acids long. The CDR3 sequence: CASSFPPAVF. The CDR3 nucleotides read TGTGCCAGCAGCTTCCCACCGGCGGTCTTT.

V is TRBV6-6 and J is TRBJ2-2, with 12 bases aligning to TRBD2. The germline V gene encodes CDR1 MNHNY and CDR2 SVGAGI (reference sequence). CDR3 length equals 17 residues. Trimming took 6 bases from V and 4 from J; bases not matched to a gene: 9. The CDR3 nucleotides are TGTGCCAGCAGCGGATTCCTAGCGGGGGGGCGCACCGGGGAGCTGTTTTTT. This encodes CASSGFLAGGRTGELFF.

This clonotype has a handful of counts. V and J are TRBV28 and TRBJ1-1; D gene ambiguous. Trimming removed 3 bases at V and 0 bases at J, with 11 bases between. Germline loops: CDR1 MDHEN, CDR2 SYDVKM. The CDR3 is 15 amino acids. The CDR3 loop is CASSFLLTVNTEAFF. DNA for the CDR3: TGTGCCAGCAGTTTCCTCCTTACAGTGAACACTGAAGCTTTCTTT.

This clonotype was counted only a few times. The rearrangement uses TRBV28 and TRBJ2-3, with D maybe TRBD2 (6 bases). The length of the CDR3 is 18 residues. From germline, CDR1 is MDHEN and CDR2 SYDVKM. CDR3 nucleotides: TGTGCGATAAGACGGGGGAGAAGCGGCCTATCGGCCACAGATACGCAGTATTTT. Translation gives CAIRRGRSGLSATDTQYF.

This chain connects TRBV3-1 to TRBJ1-3, with D unclear. Germline V gene lookup returns CDR1 LGHDT and CDR2 YNNKEL (reference sequence). The CDR3 is 14 residues long. Trimming cost V 3 bases and J 0 bases, with 6 bases left between them. CDR3 sequence (DNA): TGTGCCAGCAGCCAGGCAACCTCTGGAAACACCATATATTTT. Translated: CASSQATSGNTIYF.

This chain uses TRBV10-3 with TRBJ1-1, with 9 positions matching TRBD1. The V gene's germline CDR1 is ENHRY and CDR2 SYGVKD. J gave up 4 bases and V 0 bases, and 6 bases lay outside the gene matches. This CDR3 region has 16 residues. In DNA form, the CDR3 reads TGTGCCATCAGTGAGTCGACTCGGGACAGGGTCACTGAAGCTTTCTTT. Translated: CAISESTRDRVTEAFF.

This clonotype has just a few counts. The chain couples TRBV11-2 to TRBJ1-1; D not resolved. The CDR3 runs to 16 residues. Trimming took 3 bases from V and 2 from J, leaving 16 bases between them. The germline V gene encodes CDR1 SGHAT and CDR2 FQNNGV. The CDR3 protein is CASSFWVLEENTEAFF. The CDR3 DNA reads TGTGCCAGCAGCTTCTGGGTGTTGGAAGAAAACACTGAAGCTTTCTTT.

The CDR3 nucleotides are TGTGCCAGCAGTCTGCAAATTACCTACGAGCAGTACTTC. Translated, it gives CASSLQITYEQYF. This sequence joins TRBV27 and TRBJ2-7; D is ambiguous. CDR1 and CDR2 (germline): MNHEY, SMNVEV (reference sequence). This CDR3 spans 13 amino acids. The ends were cut back, 5 bases at V and 2 bases at J, with 10 bases in the middle.

The V gene is TRBV4-1, the J gene TRBJ1-6; D is ambiguous. V was trimmed by 1 base and J by 3 bases, leaving 4 bases between them. Germline CDR1 is MGHRA and CDR2 is YSYEKL. This CDR3 region has 14 residues. The CDR3 reads CASSQVGYNSPLHF. CDR3 coding DNA: TGCGCCAGCAGCCAAGTCGGCTATAATTCACCCCTCCACTTT.

The CDR3 DNA sequence: TGTGCCAGCAGCGCGGCCCGGGCCACGGGACTTCGCTATGGCTACACCTTC. It codes for CASSAARATGLRYGYTF. V gene TRBV6-5 combines with J gene TRBJ1-2, with D possibly being TRBD1 (5 bases). The CDR3 covers 17 residues. V gave up 6 bases and J gave up 4 bases, with 24 bases separating them. Germline assignment: CDR1 MNHEY and CDR2 SVGAGI.

This clonotype was found many times. The genes are TRBV6-5 and TRBJ1-2; D is possibly TRBD1 (5 bases). V was clipped by 0 bases and J by 8 bases, with 16 bases between them. The V gene's germline CDR1 is MNHEY and CDR2 SVGAGI. The CDR3 consists of 15 residues. This CDR3 is CASSYSKRGVFGYTF. The CDR3, as DNA: TGTGCCAGCAGTTACTCGAAGAGGGGAGTGTTCGGCTACACCTTC.

This clonotype was detected once. The chain combines TRBV27 with TRBJ1-2; D may be TRBD1 (6 bases). This CDR3 has 14 amino acids. Germline values: CDR1 MNHEY, CDR2 SMNVEV (reference sequence). V lost 6 bases to trimming and J lost 2 bases, with 13 bases between them. The CDR3 sequence is CASRGGAGNYGYTF. The DNA of the CDR3 is TGTGCCAGCAGGGGGGGCGCAGGGAACTATGGCTACACCTTC.

Details on this clonotype: A junction end diverges from the germline sequence, so it may reflect a read error. V gene TRBV10-3 combines with J gene TRBJ1-5; possible D gene TRBD1, 5 bases. The germline V gene encodes CDR1 ENHRY and CDR2 SYGVKD. The CDR3 is 15 amino acids. Written as DNA, the CDR3 is TGTACCATCAGTGACCGGGGACCTGCGGGTCAGCCCCAGCATTTT. Amino acid sequence: CTISDRGPAGQPQHF.

V and J are TRBV4-1 and TRBJ2-4; the D is unclear. CDR3 size: 13 residues. CDR1 MGHRA and CDR2 YSYEKL come from the germline V gene. Deletions cut 2 bases from V and 6 bases from J, with 8 bases between. The CDR3 region has the DNA TGCGCCAGCAGCCAACACAGTACAAACATTCAGTACTTC. It specifies CASSQHSTNIQYF.

This clonotype was observed once. V is TRBV27 and J is TRBJ2-7, with D maybe TRBD2 (7 bases). V shed 6 bases and J shed 4 bases, with 19 bases lying between them. Germline V gives CDR1 MNHEY, CDR2 SMNVEV (reference sequence). This CDR3 comprises 15 residues. The CDR3 loop reads CASSPEAGATYEQYV. In DNA, the CDR3 is TGTGCCAGCAGCCCTGAGGCGGGGGCCACATACGAGCAGTACGTC.

The V gene is TRBV20-1, the J gene TRBJ2-3, with 9 positions matching TRBD2. J was trimmed by 0 bases and V by 2 bases; bases with no gene match: 9. This CDR3 contains 17 residues. The germline gives CDR1 DFQATT, CDR2 SNEGSKA (reference sequence). CDR3 in DNA: TGCAGTGCTAGACCACCCCCGACTAGCGGTAGCACAGATACGCAGTATTTT. It codes for CSARPPPTSGSTDTQYF.